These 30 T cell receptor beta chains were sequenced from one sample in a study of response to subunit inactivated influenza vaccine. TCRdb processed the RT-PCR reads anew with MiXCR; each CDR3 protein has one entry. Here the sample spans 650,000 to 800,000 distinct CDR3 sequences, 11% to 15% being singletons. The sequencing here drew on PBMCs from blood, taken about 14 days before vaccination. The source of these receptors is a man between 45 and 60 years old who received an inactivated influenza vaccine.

CDR3 in DNA: TGTGCCAGCGGGCTGCCCCCCTACGAGCAGTACTTC. Protein: CASGLPPYEQYF. This chain links TRBV3-1 with TRBJ2-7, with D unclear. The V gene lost 8 bases and the J gene lost 2 bases, with 10 bases spanning the gap. Germline CDR1 LGHDT, CDR2 YNNKEL (reference sequence). The CDR3 consists of 12 residues.

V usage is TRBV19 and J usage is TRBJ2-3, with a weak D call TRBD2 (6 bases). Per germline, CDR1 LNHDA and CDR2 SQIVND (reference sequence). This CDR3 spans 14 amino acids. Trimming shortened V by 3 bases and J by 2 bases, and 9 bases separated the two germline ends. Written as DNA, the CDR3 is TGTGCCAGTAGTATGGCGGGACTCACAGATACGCAGTATTTT. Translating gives CASSMAGLTDTQYF.

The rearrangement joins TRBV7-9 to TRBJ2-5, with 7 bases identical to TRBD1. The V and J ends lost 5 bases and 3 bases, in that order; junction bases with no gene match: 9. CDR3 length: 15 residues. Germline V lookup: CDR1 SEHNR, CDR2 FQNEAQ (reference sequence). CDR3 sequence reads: CASSKQGRAEETQYF. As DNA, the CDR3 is TGTGCCAGCAGCAAACAGGGGCGTGCCGAAGAGACCCAGTACTTC.

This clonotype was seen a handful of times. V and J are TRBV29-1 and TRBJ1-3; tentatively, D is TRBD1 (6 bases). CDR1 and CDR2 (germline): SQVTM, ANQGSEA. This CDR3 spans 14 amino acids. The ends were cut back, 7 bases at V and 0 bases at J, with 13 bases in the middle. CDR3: CSAGGQGSGNTIYF. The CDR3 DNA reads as TGCAGCGCGGGGGGGCAGGGCTCTGGAAACACCATATATTTT.

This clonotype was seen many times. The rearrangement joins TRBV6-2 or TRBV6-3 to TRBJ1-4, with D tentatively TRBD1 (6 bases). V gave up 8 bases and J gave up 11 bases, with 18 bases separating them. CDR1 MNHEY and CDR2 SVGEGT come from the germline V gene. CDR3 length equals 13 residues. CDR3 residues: CASATGIVVKLFF. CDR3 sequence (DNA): TGTGCCAGCGCTACAGGGATTGTCGTGAAACTGTTTTTT.

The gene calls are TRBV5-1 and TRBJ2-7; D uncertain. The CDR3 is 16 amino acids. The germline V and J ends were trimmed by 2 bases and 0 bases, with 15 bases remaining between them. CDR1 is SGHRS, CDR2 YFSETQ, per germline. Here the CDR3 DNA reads TGCGCCAGCAGCTTTTTTTCCGCCCCCAGCTCCTACGAGCAGTACTTC. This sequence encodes CASSFFSAPSSYEQYF.

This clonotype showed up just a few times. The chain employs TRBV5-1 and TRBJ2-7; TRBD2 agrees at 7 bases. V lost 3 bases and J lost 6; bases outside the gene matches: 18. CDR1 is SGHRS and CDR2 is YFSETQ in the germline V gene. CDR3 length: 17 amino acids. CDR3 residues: CASSSPQVKGTIGEQYF. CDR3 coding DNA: TGCGCCAGCAGCTCACCCCAGGTAAAAGGGACTATAGGCGAGCAGTACTTC. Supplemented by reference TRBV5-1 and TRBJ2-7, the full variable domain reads KAGVTQTPRYLIKTRGQQVTLSCSPISGHRSVSWYQQTPGQGLQFLFEYFSETQRNKGNFPGRFSGRQFSNSRSEMNVSTLELGDSALYLCASSSPQVKGTIGEQYFGPGTRLTVT.

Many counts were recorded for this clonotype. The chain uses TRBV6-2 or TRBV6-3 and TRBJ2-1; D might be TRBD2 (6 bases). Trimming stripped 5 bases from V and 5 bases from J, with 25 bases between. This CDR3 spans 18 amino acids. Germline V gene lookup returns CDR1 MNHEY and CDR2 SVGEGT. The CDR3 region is CASSNDVFGGSEHNEQFF. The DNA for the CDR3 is TGTGCCAGCAGTAACGACGTTTTTGGGGGGTCCGAGCACAATGAGCAGTTCTTC.

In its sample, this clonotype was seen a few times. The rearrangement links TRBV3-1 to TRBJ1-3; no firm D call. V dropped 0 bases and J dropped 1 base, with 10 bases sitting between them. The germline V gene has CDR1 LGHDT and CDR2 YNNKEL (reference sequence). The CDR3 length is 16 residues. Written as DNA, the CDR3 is TGTGCCAGCAGCCAAGATTTGGTCTTATCTGGAAACACCATATATTTT. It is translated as CASSQDLVLSGNTIYF.

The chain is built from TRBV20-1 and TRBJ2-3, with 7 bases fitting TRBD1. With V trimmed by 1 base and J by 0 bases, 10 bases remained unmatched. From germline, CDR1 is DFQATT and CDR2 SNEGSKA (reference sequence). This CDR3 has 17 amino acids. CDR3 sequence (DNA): TGCAGTGCTAGAGGGCCTGGACAGGTATCTAGCACAGATACGCAGTATTTT. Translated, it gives CSARGPGQVSSTDTQYF.

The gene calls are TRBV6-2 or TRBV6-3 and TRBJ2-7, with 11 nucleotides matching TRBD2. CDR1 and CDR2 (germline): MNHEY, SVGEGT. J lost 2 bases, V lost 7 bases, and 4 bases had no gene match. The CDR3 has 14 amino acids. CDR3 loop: CASMLAGGAYEQYF. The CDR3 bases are TGTGCCAGCATGCTAGCGGGAGGCGCCTACGAGCAGTACTTC.

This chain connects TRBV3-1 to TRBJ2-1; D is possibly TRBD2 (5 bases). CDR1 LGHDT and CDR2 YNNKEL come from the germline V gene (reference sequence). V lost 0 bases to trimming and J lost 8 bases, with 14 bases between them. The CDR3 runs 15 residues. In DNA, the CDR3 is TGTGCCAGCAGCCAAGACGCGGGTCTGTGGGATGAGCAGTTCTTC. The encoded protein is CASSQDAGLWDEQFF.

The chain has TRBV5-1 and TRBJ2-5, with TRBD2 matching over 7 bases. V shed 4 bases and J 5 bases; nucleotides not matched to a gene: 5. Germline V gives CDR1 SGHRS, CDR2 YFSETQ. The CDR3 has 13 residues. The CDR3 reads CASSPEGGETQYF. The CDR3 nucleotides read TGCGCCAGCAGCCCGGAGGGAGGGGAGACCCAGTACTTC.

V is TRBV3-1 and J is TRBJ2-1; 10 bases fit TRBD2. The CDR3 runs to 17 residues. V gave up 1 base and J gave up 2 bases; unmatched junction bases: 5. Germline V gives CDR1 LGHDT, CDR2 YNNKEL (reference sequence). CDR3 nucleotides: TGTGCCAGCAGCCAAGCCCCGAGCGGGGGGGCCTACAATGAGCAGTTCTTC. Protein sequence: CASSQAPSGGAYNEQFF.

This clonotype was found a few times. This CDR3 is CASSRTGTSGRNAGELFF. The CDR3 DNA is TGTGCCAGCAGTAGAACCGGGACTAGCGGGAGAAACGCCGGGGAGCTGTTTTTT. This chain links TRBV7-6 with TRBJ2-2; TRBD2 aligns across 14 bases. The V gene end was trimmed by 6 bases and the J gene end by 6 bases; junction bases not matched to a gene: 12. The CDR3 sequence is 18 residues long. Germline V gives CDR1 SGHVS, CDR2 FNYEAQ.

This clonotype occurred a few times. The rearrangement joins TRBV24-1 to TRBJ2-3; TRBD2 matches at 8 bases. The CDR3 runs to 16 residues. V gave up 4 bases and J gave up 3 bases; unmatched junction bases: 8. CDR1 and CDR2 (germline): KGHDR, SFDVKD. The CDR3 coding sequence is TGTGCCACCAGTGACCGGAGCGGGAGAGGGACAGATACGCAGTATTTT. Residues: CATSDRSGRGTDTQYF.

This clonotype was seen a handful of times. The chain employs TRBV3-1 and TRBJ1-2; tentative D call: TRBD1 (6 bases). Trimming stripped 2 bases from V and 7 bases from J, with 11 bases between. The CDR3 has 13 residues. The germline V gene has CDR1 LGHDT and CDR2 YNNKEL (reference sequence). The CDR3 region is CASSQIQGSGYTF. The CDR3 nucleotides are TGTGCCAGCAGCCAAATACAGGGAAGTGGCTACACCTTC.

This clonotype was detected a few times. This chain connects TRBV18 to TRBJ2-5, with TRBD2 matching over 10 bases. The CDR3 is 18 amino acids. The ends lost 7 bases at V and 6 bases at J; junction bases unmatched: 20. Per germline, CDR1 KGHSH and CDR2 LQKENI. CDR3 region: CASFRPGLATEAVKTQYF. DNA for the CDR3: TGTGCCAGCTTTAGACCGGGACTAGCGACGGAAGCGGTAAAGACCCAGTACTTC.

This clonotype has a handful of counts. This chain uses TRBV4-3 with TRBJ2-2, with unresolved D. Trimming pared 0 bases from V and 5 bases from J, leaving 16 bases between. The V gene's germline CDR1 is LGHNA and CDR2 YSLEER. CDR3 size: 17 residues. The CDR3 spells CASSQDLGSTSTGELFF. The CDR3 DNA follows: TGCGCCAGCAGCCAAGATTTAGGGTCAACCTCGACCGGGGAGCTGTTTTTT.

CDR3 in DNA: TGCAGCCATACTAGGAACCCCCAAGAGACCCAGTACTTC. Translating gives CSHTRNPQETQYF. V usage is TRBV29-1 and J usage is TRBJ2-5; TRBD2 is a possible D gene (5 bases). V was pared by 8 bases and J by 1 base, with 14 bases between. The CDR3 is made up of 13 amino acids. CDR1 and CDR2 (germline): SQVTM, ANQGSEA.

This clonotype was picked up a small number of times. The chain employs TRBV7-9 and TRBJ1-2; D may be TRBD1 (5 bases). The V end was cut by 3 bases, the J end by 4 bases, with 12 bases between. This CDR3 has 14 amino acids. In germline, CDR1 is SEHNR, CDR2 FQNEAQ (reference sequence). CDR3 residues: CASSFTRDGYGYTF. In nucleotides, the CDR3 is TGTGCCAGCAGCTTTACCCGGGACGGCTATGGCTACACCTTC. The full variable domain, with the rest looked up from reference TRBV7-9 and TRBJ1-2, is DTGVSQNPRHKITKRGQNVTFRCDPISEHNRLYWYRQTLGQGPEFLTYFQNEAQLEKSRLLSDRFSAERPKGSFSTLEIQRTEQGDSAMYLCASSFTRDGYGYTFGSGTRLTVV.

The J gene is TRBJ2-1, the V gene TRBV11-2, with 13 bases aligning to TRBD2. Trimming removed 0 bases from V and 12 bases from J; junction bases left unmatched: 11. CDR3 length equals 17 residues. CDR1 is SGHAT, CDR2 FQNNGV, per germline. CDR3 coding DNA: TGTGCCAGCAGCTTAGATCGGGCGGGACTAGCGGGGTTGGGGCAGTTCTTC. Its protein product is CASSLDRAGLAGLGQFF.

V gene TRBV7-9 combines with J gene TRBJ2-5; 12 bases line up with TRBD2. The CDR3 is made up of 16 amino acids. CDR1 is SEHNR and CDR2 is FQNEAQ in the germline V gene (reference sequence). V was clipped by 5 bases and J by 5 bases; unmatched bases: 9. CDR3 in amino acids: CASSDLAGGPRETQYF. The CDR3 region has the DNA TGTGCCAGCAGCGATCTAGCGGGAGGGCCGAGGGAGACCCAGTACTTC.

CDR3 protein: CASSPLGRASYEQYF. CDR3 bases: TGCGCCAGCAGCCCCCTAGGCAGGGCTTCCTACGAGCAGTACTTC. The chain carries TRBV5-1 and TRBJ2-7, with D tentatively TRBD1 (5 bases). Trimming pared 4 bases from V and 1 base from J, leaving 15 bases between. CDR3 length: 15 amino acids. Germline-derived CDR1 and CDR2 are SGHRS and YFSETQ.

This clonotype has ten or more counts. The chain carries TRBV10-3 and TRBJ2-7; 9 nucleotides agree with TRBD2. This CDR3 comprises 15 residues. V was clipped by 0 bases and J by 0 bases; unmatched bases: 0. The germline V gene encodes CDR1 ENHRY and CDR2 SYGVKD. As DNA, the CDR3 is TGTGCCATCAGTGAGTCTAGCGGGAGCTCCTACGAGCAGTACTTC. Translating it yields CAISESSGSSYEQYF.

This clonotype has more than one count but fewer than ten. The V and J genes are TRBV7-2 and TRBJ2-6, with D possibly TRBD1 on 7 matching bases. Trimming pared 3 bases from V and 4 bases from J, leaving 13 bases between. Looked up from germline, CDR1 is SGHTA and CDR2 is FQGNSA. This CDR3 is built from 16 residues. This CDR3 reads CASSFRQGGGANVLTF. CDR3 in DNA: TGTGCCAGCAGCTTCCGACAGGGAGGAGGGGCCAACGTCCTGACTTTC.

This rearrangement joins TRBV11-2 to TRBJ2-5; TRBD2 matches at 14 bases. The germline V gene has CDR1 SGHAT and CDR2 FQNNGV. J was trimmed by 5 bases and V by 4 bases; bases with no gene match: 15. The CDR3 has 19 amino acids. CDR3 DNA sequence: TGTGCCAGCAGCTCTCCTCATTCCCGGGGACTAGCGGGAGATGAGACCCAGTACTTC. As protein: CASSSPHSRGLAGDETQYF. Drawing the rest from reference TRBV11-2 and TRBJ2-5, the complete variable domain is EAGVAQSPRYKIIEKRQSVAFWCNPISGHATLYWYQQILGQGPKLLIQFQNNGVVDDSQLPKDRFSAERLKGVDSTLKIQPAKLEDSAVYLCASSSPHSRGLAGDETQYFGPGTRLLVL.

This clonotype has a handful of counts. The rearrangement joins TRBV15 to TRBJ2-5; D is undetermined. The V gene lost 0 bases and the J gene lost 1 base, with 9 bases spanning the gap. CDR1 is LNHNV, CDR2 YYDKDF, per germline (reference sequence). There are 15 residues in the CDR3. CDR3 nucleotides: TGTGCCACCAGCAGAGATCAGGTCACCCAAGAGACCCAGTACTTC. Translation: CATSRDQVTQETQYF.

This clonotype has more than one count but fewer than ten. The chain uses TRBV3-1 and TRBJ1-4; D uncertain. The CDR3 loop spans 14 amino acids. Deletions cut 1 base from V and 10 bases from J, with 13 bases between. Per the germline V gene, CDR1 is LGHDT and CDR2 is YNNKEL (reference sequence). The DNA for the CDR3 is TGTGCCAGCAGCCAAGTTATATCAGAGGGAAAACTGTTTTTT. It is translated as CASSQVISEGKLFF.

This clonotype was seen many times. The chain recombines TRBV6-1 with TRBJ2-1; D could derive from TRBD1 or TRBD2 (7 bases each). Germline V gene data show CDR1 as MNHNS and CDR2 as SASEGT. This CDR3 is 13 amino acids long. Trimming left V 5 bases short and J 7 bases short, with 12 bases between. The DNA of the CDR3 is TGTGCCAGCAGTCGCAGGGGGGGGAATGAGCAGTTCTTC. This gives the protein CASSRRGGNEQFF.